The rows below give T cell receptor beta chains drawn from one sample of a study of circulating CD8 cells and anti-PD-1 response in melanoma. TCRdb used MiXCR to reprocess the reads, holding one entry per CDR3 protein. The sample carries fewer than 1,300 distinct CDR3 sequences, approximately 9.8% recorded once. This sample comprised CD8+ T cells from PBMCs, obtained at baseline or after one month of anti-PD-1 therapy (not recorded which). The receptors stem from a human donor with melanoma. Both conserved end residues are trimmed from each CDR3. The D gene is left open where the match is weak.

CDR3 protein,V gene,D gene,J gene
ASSPTPQGNTGGLF,TRBV7-3,-,TRBJ2-2
SVEGDTSTDTQY,TRBV29-1,-,TRBJ2-3
SARLDTQY,TRBV20-1,-,TRBJ2-3
ASSFSRRTDTQY,TRBV7-9,-,TRBJ2-3
ASSQGGTLQETQY,TRBV3-1,-,TRBJ2-5
ASSFTGAGNTEAF,TRBV27,-,TRBJ1-1
AWTPEDRGTNTEAF,TRBV30,TRBD1,TRBJ1-1
ASSEGSVQVDRDSSPYNEQF,TRBV25-1,-,TRBJ2-1
ASSVVGRASEQY,TRBV9,-,TRBJ2-7
ASSLDGDSYEQY,TRBV27,-,TRBJ2-7
ACEGVGIDYGYT,TRBV30,-,TRBJ1-2
ASSIWQGSEAF,TRBV19,-,TRBJ1-1
ASTAGAYNEQF,TRBV28,-,TRBJ2-1
ASSQGKSGGFTDTQY,TRBV4-1,TRBD2,TRBJ2-3
ASSLTQLGGQY,TRBV28,-,TRBJ2-7
ASSFLLSGQGYTGELF,TRBV27,TRBD1,TRBJ2-2
AWSAGFRPH,TRBV30,-,TRBJ2-7
ASSSQGDDTGELF,TRBV27,TRBD1,TRBJ2-2